A selection of T cell receptor beta chains follows, all from one sample in a study of prognosis after radiotherapy for stage I lung cancer. TCRdb ran MiXCR on the multiplex PCR reads and lists one entry per CDR3 protein. The data hold some 20,000 distinct CDR3 sequences, with roughly 40% observed a single time. The specimen was PBMCs, collected before or after stereotactic body radiation therapy (not recorded which). The source is a donor of 50 years or more with non-small cell lung cancer. CDR3s leave out the opening cysteine and the closing phenylalanine or tryptophan.

TRBJ1-2 | TRBV12-3/TRBV12-4 | ASSPWGGARGYT
TRBJ2-2 | TRBV11-1 | ASSPTPPGARGGELF
TRBJ1-1 | TRBV5-1 | ASSLGDTNTEAF
TRBJ2-3 | TRBV19 | ASSTGQPKDTQY
TRBJ2-2 | TRBV19 | ASSIRTSGRVTGELF
TRBJ2-3 | TRBV24-1 | ATSASFGGDSNTDTQY
TRBJ2-7 | TRBV5-4 | ASSSSYEQY
TRBJ2-1 | TRBV12-3/TRBV12-4 | ASGTGVAGRYEQF
TRBJ2-3 | TRBV27 | ASSSGRYPSTDTQY
TRBJ2-7 | TRBV7-9 | ATGSVYRGYEQY
TRBJ2-1 | TRBV20-1 | SAHPLSGRAHNEQF
TRBJ1-5 | TRBV19 | ASSTGSAGPQPQH
TRBJ1-2 | TRBV6-2/TRBV6-3 | ASSPERGNANYGYT
TRBJ2-7 | TRBV27 | ASSLYSGGTEQY
TRBJ2-5 | TRBV11-3 | ASSPGLASYETQY
TRBJ1-2 | TRBV6-5 | ASSYHSGYGYT
TRBJ2-1 | TRBV18 | ASSPATSGWGAEQF
TRBJ1-2 | TRBV2 | ASRHRQGSTGYT
TRBJ2-1 | TRBV12-3/TRBV12-4 | ASSSTVTSGYDEQF
TRBJ2-5 | TRBV5-1 | ASSPGVAGVGIETQY
TRBJ1-2 | TRBV3-1 | ASSQRGRDRVRGYT
TRBJ2-7 | TRBV18 | ASSPGLAGGPDTYEQY
TRBJ2-1 | TRBV5-1 | ASSLDGGRASNEQF
TRBJ2-1 | TRBV30 | AWSRTSYNEQF
TRBJ2-1 | TRBV7-2 | ASSLVGGTSGSGNEQF
TRBJ2-7 | TRBV9 | ASSVGPGLIYEQY
TRBJ2-1 | TRBV27 | ASSPQRQGGVNEQF
TRBJ2-3 | TRBV7-2 | ASSGQSTDTQY
TRBJ2-1 | TRBV12-5 | ASGIGLDYNEQF
TRBJ1-1 | TRBV25-1 | ASRGHSGTGSSGTEAF
TRBJ2-1 | TRBV6-5 | ASSYKNWSGRALVDNEQF
TRBJ1-1 | TRBV20-1 | SARGRGGSGAF
TRBJ1-1 | TRBV28 | ASSDYGVYTEAF
TRBJ2-7 | TRBV19 | VSSYKDTYEQY
TRBJ1-2 | TRBV12-3/TRBV12-4 | ASRGGPGSDRYT
TRBJ2-1 | TRBV29-1 | SVDGTEGYNEQF
TRBJ2-5 | TRBV28 | ASSSVLETQY
TRBJ2-1 | TRBV28 | ASWPGVGLEQF